This TCR beta chain derives from a study of cytomegalovirus exposure and HLA in healthy donors. Study-wide background: Earlier, some 170 million T cells were analyzed, and more than 100 million unique TCR beta sequences were found among them.

The V segment lost 5 bases and the J segment 2 bases; nucleotides outside the gene matches: 5. The CDR3 runs to 14 residues. CDR1 LNHNV and CDR2 YYDKDF come from the germline V gene (reference sequence). Study-wide findings and caveats: According to a later analysis, most TCR beta chains associated with CMV appeared HLA-restricted. The study assumed roughly uniform donor sequencing depth for presence/absence analyses.

Comments on this clone: The antigen remains undetermined.

In the PCR, 60 Vbeta and 13 Jbeta primers were used. Assay used: immunoSEQ multiplex PCR; TCRdb lists only in-frame clones, some missing. The sample consists of about 130,000 clones, around 77% of them appearing once. Sequenced input: PBMCs. This TCR derives from a man in his fifties or sixties in good health and CMV-seronegative. The chain recombines TRBV15 with TRBJ1-1; 7 bases align to TRBD1. CDR3 region: CATSSRQGNTEAFF. DNA of the CDR3: TGTGCCACCAGCTCCCGACAGGGCAACACTGAAGCTTTCTTT. The full variable domain, completed using reference TRBV15 and TRBJ1-1, is DAMVIQNPRYQVTQFGKPVTLSCSQTLNHNVMYWYQQKSSQAPKLLFHYYDKDFNNEADTPDNFQSRRPNTSFCFLDIRSPGLGDTAMYLCATSSRQGNTEAFFGQGTRLTVV.